These T cell receptor beta chains were read from a single sample in a study of T cells after yellow fever vaccination. TCRdb re-called the 5' RACE reads through MiXCR, storing one row per CDR3 protein. The sample lists a few hundred thousand distinct CDR3 sequences; less than 9.5% were seen once. Specimen: CD4+ T cells sorted from PBMCs, collected 5 days after the yellow fever booster vaccination. The receptors shown here come from a man aged 18 to 30 who received the YFV17D yellow fever vaccine. Each CDR3 is given with its conserved first and last residue. A D gene is named only where the DNA matches it firmly. Clone sizes are given selectively: once, few, many, or a class where the clone is expanded.

V gene,J gene,clone size,D gene,CDR3 DNA,CDR3 protein
TRBV7-2,TRBJ2-7,few,.,TGTGCCAGCAGCGGCCAACCGGAAAGCGGGCAGTACTTC,CASSGQPESGQYF
TRBV7-2,TRBJ2-1,few,TRBD2,TGTGCCAGCAGCTTGAGCGGGGGGGCATCCAATGAGCAGTTCTTC,CASSLSGGASNEQFF
TRBV6-1,TRBJ2-1,few,.,TGTGCCAGCAGTGAAGCGTGGGCAGTAGATGGATACAATGAGCAGTTCTTC,CASSEAWAVDGYNEQFF
TRBV5-1,TRBJ2-5,.,.,TGCGCCAGCAGCTTGGCCACCGGGACTCAAGAGACCCAGTACTTC,CASSLATGTQETQYF
TRBV5-5,TRBJ2-1,few,TRBD1,TGTGCCAGCAGCTTGGTGGGACCGGGACAGGGTTATAACAATGAGCAGTTCTTC,CASSLVGPGQGYNNEQFF
TRBV18,TRBJ2-1,few,TRBD2,TGTGCCAGCTCACCACCTGGACTAGCGTCGAGCTCCTACAATGAGCAGTTCTTC,CASSPPGLASSSYNEQFF
TRBV6-5,TRBJ2-7,many,.,TGTGCCAGCAGTTACTCGAACACCCGGACACAGCAGTACTTC,CASSYSNTRTQQYF
TRBV7-2,TRBJ2-3,few,.,TGTGCCAGCAGCTCCGACGGAGGCACAGATACGCAGTATTTT,CASSSDGGTDTQYF
TRBV3-1,TRBJ2-1,few,TRBD2,TGTGCCAGCAGCCAAAGTTCGAATAGCGGGGGGGAGCAGTTCTTC,CASSQSSNSGGEQFF
TRBV3-1,TRBJ1-1,few,.,TGTGCCAGCAGCCTAGGGACCCACGGCACTGAAGCTTTCTTT,CASSLGTHGTEAFF
TRBV18,TRBJ2-7,few,TRBD1,TGTGCCAGCTCACCATGGGGACAGACCTACGAGCAGTACTTC,CASSPWGQTYEQYF
TRBV7-9,TRBJ2-7,.,TRBD1,TGTGCCAGCAGCTTAGCGCTAGGGACAGCCTCCTACGAGCAGTACTTC,CASSLALGTASYEQYF
TRBV5-8,TRBJ2-5,.,TRBD2,TGTGCCAGCAGCATGGGACTAGCGGGGGGGAACCAAGAGACCCAGTACTTC,CASSMGLAGGNQETQYF
TRBV6-6,TRBJ2-1,.,.,TGTGCCAGCAGCCCTCTGGGGGTGACCCTGGATGAGCAGTTCTTC,CASSPLGVTLDEQFF
TRBV20-1,TRBJ2-5,.,TRBD2,TGCAGTGCTCCACCCCCGGGGGGACAAGAGACCCAGTACTTC,CSAPPPGGQETQYF
TRBV29-1,TRBJ2-5,few,.,TGCAGCGTTCGCCGACAGGAAGAGACCCAGTACTTC,CSVRRQEETQYF
TRBV4-3,TRBJ2-3,.,TRBD2,TGCGCCAGCAGCCAAGCGATCCTAGCGGTGCTCACAGATACGCAGTATTTT,CASSQAILAVLTDTQYF
TRBV6-5,TRBJ1-3,many,.,TGTGCCAGCAGTTACACCTACACGCTCAGTCGGGGGTCATCAGGAAACACCATATATTTT,CASSYTYTLSRGSSGNTIYF
TRBV5-1,TRBJ1-5,many,TRBD1,TGCGCCAGCACCCCCCCGGGACAGGGGGCGTATCAGCCCCAGCATTTT,CASTPPGQGAYQPQHF
TRBV24-1,TRBJ2-3,.,.,TGTGCCACCAGTGATTTGAGGGGTGATACGCAGTATTTT,CATSDLRGDTQYF
TRBV11-2,TRBJ2-7,many,.,TGTGCCAGCAGCTTAGAAGGGGAGGCGAGGGACGAGCAGTACTTC,CASSLEGEARDEQYF
TRBV2,TRBJ2-5,few,.,TGTGCCAGCAGTGAAGCGCTTCCCAGGGCCGGGGGGACCCAGTACTTC,CASSEALPRAGGTQYF
TRBV20-1,TRBJ2-3,.,TRBD1,TGCAGTGCCTCGCCGGGACAGGGAGTATTAGCAGTGACAGATACGCAGTATTTT,CSASPGQGVLAVTDTQYF
TRBV6-4,TRBJ1-5,many,TRBD1,TGTGCCAGCAGCCCCTCAGGGGCAGGGGGGCAGCCCCAGCATTTT,CASSPSGAGGQPQHF
TRBV15,TRBJ1-5,.,.,TGTGCCACCAGTGGGGGTCGGAGCAATCAGCCCCAGCATTTT,CATSGGRSNQPQHF
TRBV2,TRBJ2-5,few,.,TGTGCCAGCAAGGAATCAGGAGAGACCCAGTACTTC,CASKESGETQYF
TRBV12-3/TRBV12-4,TRBJ2-7,many,TRBD1,TGTGCCAGCAGCACCCGAACAGGGGGCAATTACGAGCAGTACTTC,CASSTRTGGNYEQYF
TRBV30,TRBJ1-1,few,.,TGTGCCTGGAGTCTAGAGGCCAAGACCGAAGCTTTCTTT,CAWSLEAKTEAFF
TRBV6-6,TRBJ1-5,few,TRBD1,TGTGCCAGCAGTGCCCGACAGGGGGCGGATAGCAATCAGCCCCAGCATTTT,CASSARQGADSNQPQHF
TRBV12-3/TRBV12-4,TRBJ1-5,.,TRBD1,TGTGCCAGCAGACCTACCGGGACAGGGCCAGAGGCCCAGCATTTT,CASRPTGTGPEAQHF
TRBV4-3,TRBJ1-1,few,.,TGCGCCAGCAGCCCCCAGGTGCAGAACACTGAAGCTTTCTTT,CASSPQVQNTEAFF
TRBV6-2/TRBV6-3,TRBJ1-5,few,.,TGTGCCAGCAGCGCCCCTTGGGTAGGCTCGTATCAGCCCCAGCATTTT,CASSAPWVGSYQPQHF
TRBV27,TRBJ1-3,many,.,TGTGCCAGCAGTTCAACCAACGGGATTGGAAACACCATATATTTT,CASSSTNGIGNTIYF
TRBV6-5,TRBJ2-5,many,.,TGTGCCAGCAGTAGTCCAGGGGTATTAGAGACCCAGTACTTC,CASSSPGVLETQYF
TRBV5-1,TRBJ1-1,many,.,TGCGCCAGCAGCTTACAGGGAGTCGACACTGAAGCTTTCTTT,CASSLQGVDTEAFF
TRBV3-1,TRBJ2-5,few,.,TGTGCCAGCAGCCCAGGGGCCGGGGAAGAGACCCAGTACTTC,CASSPGAGEETQYF
TRBV12-3/TRBV12-4,TRBJ1-4,many,TRBD1,TGTGCCAGCAGTTTATCCCAGGGGGCGAAACTGTTTTTT,CASSLSQGAKLFF
TRBV7-2,TRBJ2-1,.,.,TGTGCCAGCAGTATGTACAGTTACAATGAGCAGTTCTTC,CASSMYSYNEQFF
TRBV12-3/TRBV12-4,TRBJ2-3,.,.,TGTGCCAGCAGTTACCCCCTAGGGACGCAGTATTTT,CASSYPLGTQYF
TRBV5-5,TRBJ1-1,.,.,TGTGCCAGCAGCTTGAGAGGTAGGAACACTGAAGCTTTCTTT,CASSLRGRNTEAFF
TRBV7-2,TRBJ2-3,.,.,TGTGCCAGCAGCCCGCCAGGGGCAAGCACAGATACGCAGTATTTT,CASSPPGASTDTQYF
TRBV2,TRBJ2-2,.,TRBD1,TGTGCCGCACAGGGGGGAGGAACCGGGGAGCTGTTTTTT,CAAQGGGTGELFF
TRBV7-9,TRBJ2-1,.,.,TGTGCCAGCAGCCCAGGGAGCAGGGGGGCCGATGAGCAGTTCTTC,CASSPGSRGADEQFF
TRBV19,TRBJ2-5,.,TRBD1,TGTGCCAGTGCCGGGACAGGGGTGGTAGAGACCCAGTACTTC,CASAGTGVVETQYF
TRBV5-1,TRBJ1-4,many,TRBD1,TGCGCCAGCAGCCCGCTGACAGGGATTGAGGAAAAACTGTTTTTT,CASSPLTGIEEKLFF
TRBV6-1,TRBJ2-4,few,TRBD1,TGTGCCAGCAGTGTAGTAGGGACAGGGATCTTCCTAGCCAAAAACATTCAGTACTTC,CASSVVGTGIFLAKNIQYF
TRBV11-3,TRBJ2-7,.,.,TGTGCCAGCAGCTTAGCCACAGGGCGCGAGCAGTACTTC,CASSLATGREQYF
TRBV5-6,TRBJ2-3,.,TRBD1,TGTGCCAGCAGGCCGGAAAGGGACAGTGGAGGTACAGATACGCAGTATTTT,CASRPERDSGGTDTQYF
TRBV6-1,TRBJ1-2,.,.,TGTGCCAGCAGTGTTACAGGGATTAACTATGGCTACACCTTC,CASSVTGINYGYTF
TRBV6-6,TRBJ1-6,.,TRBD1,TGTGCCAGCAGCCCGACCGGGACAGGCTTAATTTCGTCCCTCCACTTT,CASSPTGTGLISSLHF
TRBV9,TRBJ2-7,many,.,TGTGCCAGCAGCGCCTCCGGGACACCCTCGGGGGAGCAGTACTTC,CASSASGTPSGEQYF